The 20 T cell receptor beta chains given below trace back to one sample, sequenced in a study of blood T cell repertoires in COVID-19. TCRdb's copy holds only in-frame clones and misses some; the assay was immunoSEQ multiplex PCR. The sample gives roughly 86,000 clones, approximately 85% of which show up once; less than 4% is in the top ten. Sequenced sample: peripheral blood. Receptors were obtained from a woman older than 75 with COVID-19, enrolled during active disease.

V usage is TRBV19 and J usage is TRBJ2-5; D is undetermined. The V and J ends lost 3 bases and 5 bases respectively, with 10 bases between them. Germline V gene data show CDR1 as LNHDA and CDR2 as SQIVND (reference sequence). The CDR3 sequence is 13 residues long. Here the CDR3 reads CASSMRYLETQYF. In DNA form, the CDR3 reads TGTGCCAGTAGTATGCGGTATCTTGAGACCCAGTACTTC.

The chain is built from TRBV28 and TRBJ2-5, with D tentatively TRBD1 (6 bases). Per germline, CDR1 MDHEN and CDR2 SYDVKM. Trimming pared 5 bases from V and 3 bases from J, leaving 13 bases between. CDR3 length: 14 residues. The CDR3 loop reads CASSISDRKETQYF. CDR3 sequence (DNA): TGTGCCAGCAGTATATCGGACAGAAAAGAGACCCAGTACTTC.

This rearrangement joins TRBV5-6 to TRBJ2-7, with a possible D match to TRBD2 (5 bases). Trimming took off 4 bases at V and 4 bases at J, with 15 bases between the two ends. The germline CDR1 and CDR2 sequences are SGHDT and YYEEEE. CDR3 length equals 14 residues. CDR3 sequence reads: CASSPKEREYEQYF. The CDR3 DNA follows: TGTGCCAGCAGCCCGAAGGAGAGGGAGTACGAGCAGTACTTC. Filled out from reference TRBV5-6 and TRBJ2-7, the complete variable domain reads DAGVTQSPTHLIKTRGQQVTLRCSPKSGHDTVSWYQQALGQGPQFIFQYYEEEERQRGNFPDRFSGHQFPNYSSELNVNALLLGDSALYLCASSPKEREYEQYFGPGTRLTVT.

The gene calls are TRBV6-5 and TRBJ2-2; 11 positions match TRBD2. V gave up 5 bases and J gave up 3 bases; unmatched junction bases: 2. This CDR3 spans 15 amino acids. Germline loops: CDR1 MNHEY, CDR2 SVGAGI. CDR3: CASSKLAGDTGELFF. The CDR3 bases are TGTGCCAGCAGTAAACTAGCGGGGGACACCGGGGAGCTGTTTTTT.

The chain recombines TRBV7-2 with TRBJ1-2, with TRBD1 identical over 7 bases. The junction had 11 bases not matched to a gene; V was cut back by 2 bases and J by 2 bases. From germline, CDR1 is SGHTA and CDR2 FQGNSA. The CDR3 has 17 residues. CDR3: CASSLPPGTADNYGYTF. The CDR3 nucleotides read TGTGCCAGCAGCTTACCCCCAGGGACAGCAGACAACTATGGCTACACCTTC.

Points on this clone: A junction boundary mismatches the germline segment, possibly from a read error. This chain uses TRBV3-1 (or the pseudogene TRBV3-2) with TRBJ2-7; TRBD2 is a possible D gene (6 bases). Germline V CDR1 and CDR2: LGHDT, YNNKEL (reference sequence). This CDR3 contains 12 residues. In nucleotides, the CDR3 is TGTGCCAGCAGCCAAGCATCGGGACTGAGGGACTTC. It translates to CASSQASGLRDF.

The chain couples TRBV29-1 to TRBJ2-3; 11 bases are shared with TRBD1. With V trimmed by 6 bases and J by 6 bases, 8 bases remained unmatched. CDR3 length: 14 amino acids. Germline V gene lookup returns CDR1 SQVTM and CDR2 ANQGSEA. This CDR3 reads CSVDGTGGMDTQYF. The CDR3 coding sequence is TGCAGCGTGGACGGGACAGGGGGAATGGATACGCAGTATTTT.

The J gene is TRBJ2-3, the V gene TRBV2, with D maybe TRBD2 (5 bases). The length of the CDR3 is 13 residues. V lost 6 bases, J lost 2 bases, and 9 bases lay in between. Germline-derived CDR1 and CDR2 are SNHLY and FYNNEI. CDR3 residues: CASRLEATDTQYF. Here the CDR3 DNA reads TGTGCCAGCAGACTGGAGGCCACAGATACGCAGTATTTT. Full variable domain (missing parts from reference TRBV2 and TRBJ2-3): EPEVTQTPSHQVTQMGQEVILRCVPISNHLYFYWYRQILGQKVEFLVSFYNNEISEKSEIFDDQFSVERPDGSNFTLKIRSTKLEDSAMYFCASRLEATDTQYFGPGTRLTVL.

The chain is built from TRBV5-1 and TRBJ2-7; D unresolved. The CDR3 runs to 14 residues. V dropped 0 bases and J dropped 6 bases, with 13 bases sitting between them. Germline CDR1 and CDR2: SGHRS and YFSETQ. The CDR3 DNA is TGCGCCAGCAGCTTGGCCCTGAAAGCTGGCGAGCAGTACTTC. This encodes CASSLALKAGEQYF.

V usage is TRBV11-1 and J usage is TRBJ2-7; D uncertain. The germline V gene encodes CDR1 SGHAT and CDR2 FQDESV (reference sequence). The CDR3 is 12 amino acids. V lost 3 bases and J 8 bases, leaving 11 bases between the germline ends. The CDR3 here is CASSFLGEQQYF. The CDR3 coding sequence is TGTGCCAGCAGCTTCCTAGGTGAACAGCAGTACTTC.

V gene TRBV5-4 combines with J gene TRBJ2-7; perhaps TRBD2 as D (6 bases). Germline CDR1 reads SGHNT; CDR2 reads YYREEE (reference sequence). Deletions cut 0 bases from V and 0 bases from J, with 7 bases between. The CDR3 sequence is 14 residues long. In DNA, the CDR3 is TGTGCCAGCAGCTTGGAGGGAGGCTCCTACGAGCAGTACTTC. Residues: CASSLEGGSYEQYF.

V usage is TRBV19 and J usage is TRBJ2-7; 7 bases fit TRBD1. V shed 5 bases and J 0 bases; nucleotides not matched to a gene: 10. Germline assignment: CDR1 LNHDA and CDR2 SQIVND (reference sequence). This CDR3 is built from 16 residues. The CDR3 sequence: CASSFKGQPSSYEQYF. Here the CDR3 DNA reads TGTGCCAGTAGTTTTAAGGGACAGCCTAGCTCCTACGAGCAGTACTTC.

Written as DNA, the CDR3 is TGCGCCAGCAGGCGACAGGATGGCTCCTACGAGCAGTACTTC. This sequence encodes CASRRQDGSYEQYF. The chain is built from TRBV4-1 and TRBJ2-7; a possible D gene is TRBD1 (6 bases). V was shortened by 6 bases and J by 0 bases, with 12 bases between the two germline ends. The CDR3 extends over 14 amino acids. Germline-derived CDR1 and CDR2 are MGHRA and YSYEKL.

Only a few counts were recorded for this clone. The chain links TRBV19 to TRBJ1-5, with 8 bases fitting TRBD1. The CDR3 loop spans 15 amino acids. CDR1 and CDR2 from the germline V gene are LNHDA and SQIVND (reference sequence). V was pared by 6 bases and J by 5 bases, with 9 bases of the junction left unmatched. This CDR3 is CASRPQGEPDQPQHF. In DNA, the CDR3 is TGTGCCAGTAGGCCACAGGGGGAACCGGATCAGCCCCAGCATTTT.

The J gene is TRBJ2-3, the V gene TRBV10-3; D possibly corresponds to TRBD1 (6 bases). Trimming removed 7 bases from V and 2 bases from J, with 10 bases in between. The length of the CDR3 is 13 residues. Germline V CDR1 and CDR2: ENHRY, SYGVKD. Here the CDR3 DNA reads TGTGCCATCAACGGACAGCTCACAGATACGCAGTATTTT. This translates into CAINGQLTDTQYF.

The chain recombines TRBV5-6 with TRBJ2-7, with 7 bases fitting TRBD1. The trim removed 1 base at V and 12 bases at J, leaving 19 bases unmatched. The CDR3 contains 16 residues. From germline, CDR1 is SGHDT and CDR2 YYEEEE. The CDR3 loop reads CASSLISGTEGEGGYF. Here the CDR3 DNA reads TGTGCCAGCAGCTTGATCTCCGGGACAGAGGGCGAAGGTGGGTACTTC.

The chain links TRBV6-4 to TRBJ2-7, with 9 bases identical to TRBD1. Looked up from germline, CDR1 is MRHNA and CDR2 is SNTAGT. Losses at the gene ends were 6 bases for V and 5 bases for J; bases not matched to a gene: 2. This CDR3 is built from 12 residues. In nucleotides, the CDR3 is TGTGCCAGCAGACAGGGGGCCCACGAGCAGTACTTC. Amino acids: CASRQGAHEQYF.

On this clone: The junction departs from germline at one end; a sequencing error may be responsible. CDR3 region: CAGSMDTYEQYF. The CDR3 nucleotides read TGTGCCGGCAGCATGGACACCTACGAGCAGTACTTC. This chain uses TRBV7-8 with TRBJ2-7; the D gene is possibly TRBD1 (5 bases). Germline V lookup: CDR1 SGHVS, CDR2 FQNEAQ. The CDR3 length is 12 residues.

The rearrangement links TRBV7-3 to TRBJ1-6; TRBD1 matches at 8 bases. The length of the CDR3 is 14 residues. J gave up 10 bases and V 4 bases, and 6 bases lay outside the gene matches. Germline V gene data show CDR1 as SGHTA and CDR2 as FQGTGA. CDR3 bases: TGTGCCAGCAGCTCAGGACAGGGCTTATCACCCCTCCACTTT. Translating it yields CASSSGQGLSPLHF.

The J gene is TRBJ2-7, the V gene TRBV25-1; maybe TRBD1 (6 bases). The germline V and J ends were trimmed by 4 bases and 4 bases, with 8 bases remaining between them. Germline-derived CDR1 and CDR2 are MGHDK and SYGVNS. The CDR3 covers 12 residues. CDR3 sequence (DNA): TGTGCCAGCAGTGGGGGACAATACGAGCAGTACTTC. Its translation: CASSGGQYEQYF.